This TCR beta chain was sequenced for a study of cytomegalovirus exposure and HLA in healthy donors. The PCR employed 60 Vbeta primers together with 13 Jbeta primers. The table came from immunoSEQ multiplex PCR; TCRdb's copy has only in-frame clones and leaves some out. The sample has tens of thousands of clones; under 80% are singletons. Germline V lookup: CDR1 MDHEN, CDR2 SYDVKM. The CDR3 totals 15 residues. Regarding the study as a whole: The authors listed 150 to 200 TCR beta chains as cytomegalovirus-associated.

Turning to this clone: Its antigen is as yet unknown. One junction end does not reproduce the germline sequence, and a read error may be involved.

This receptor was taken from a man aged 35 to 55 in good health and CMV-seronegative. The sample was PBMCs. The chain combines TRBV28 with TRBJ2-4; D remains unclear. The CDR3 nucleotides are TGTGCCAGCAGTTTTCTCCAGGAAAGTAAAAACAGTCAGTACTTC. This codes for CASSFLQESKNSQYF. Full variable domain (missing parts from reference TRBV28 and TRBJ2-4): DVKVTQSSRYLVKRTGEKVFLECVQDMDHENMFWYRQDPGLGLRLIYFSYDVKMKEKGDIPEGYSVSREKKERFSLILESASTNQTSMYLCASSFLQESKNSQYFGAGTRLSVL.